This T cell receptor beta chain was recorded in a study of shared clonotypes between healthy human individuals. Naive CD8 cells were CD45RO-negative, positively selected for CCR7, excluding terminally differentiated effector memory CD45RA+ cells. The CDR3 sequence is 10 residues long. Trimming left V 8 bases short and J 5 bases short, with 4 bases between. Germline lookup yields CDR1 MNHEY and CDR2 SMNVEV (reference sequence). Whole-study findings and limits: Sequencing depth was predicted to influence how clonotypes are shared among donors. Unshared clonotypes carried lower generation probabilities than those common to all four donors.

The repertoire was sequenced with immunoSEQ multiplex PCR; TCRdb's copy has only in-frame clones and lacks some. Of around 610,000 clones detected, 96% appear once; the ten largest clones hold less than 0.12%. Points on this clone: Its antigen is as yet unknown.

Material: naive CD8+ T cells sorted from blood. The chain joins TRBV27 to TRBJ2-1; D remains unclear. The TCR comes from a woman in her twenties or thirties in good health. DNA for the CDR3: TGTGCCAGCGGTCACAATGAGCAGTTCTTC. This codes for CASGHNEQFF.